Shown below are 26 T cell receptor beta chains from a single sample sequenced in a study of vaccination and CD4 T cells after COVID-19. Treatment reported: roughly 11-day PBMC culture with coronavirus spike peptide pools or control peptides (ViraFEST assay). Cultured CD4+ T-cell DNA underwent Oncomine TCR Beta short-read sequencing. TCRdb re-called the PCR reads through MiXCR, storing one row per CDR3 protein. The table includes approximately 8,800 distinct CDR3 sequences, around 64% detected once. These receptors are not linked to any known antigen. Source material: CD4+ T cells from blood, cultured in vitro. All receptors derive from a human donor who had recovered from COVID-19.

V gene TRBV5-1 combines with J gene TRBJ1-2; 7 bases align to TRBD1. V lost 0 bases to trimming and J lost 8 bases; unmatched junction nucleotides: 4. The CDR3 is 13 residues long. Germline lookup yields CDR1 SGHRS and CDR2 YFSETQ. The CDR3 bases are TGCGCCAGCAGCTTGGGACAGGGCGACGGCTACACCTTC. Protein sequence: CASSLGQGDGYTF.

J is TRBJ2-7 and V is TRBV20-1, with TRBD1 as a possible D gene (6 bases). CDR1 and CDR2 (germline): DFQATT, SNEGSKA (reference sequence). The CDR3 contains 12 residues. Trimming left V 6 bases short and J 3 bases short, with 12 bases between. The CDR3 bases are TGCAGTGCCGAGGCGGACAGCTACGAGCAGTACTTC. Protein: CSAEADSYEQYF.

V is TRBV24-1 and J is TRBJ1-1; maybe TRBD1 (6 bases). Per germline, CDR1 KGHDR and CDR2 SFDVKD. Trimming left V 4 bases short and J 3 bases short, with 11 bases between. The CDR3 length is 14 residues. The CDR3 is CATSEWDTYTEAFF. The CDR3 DNA sequence: TGTGCCACCAGTGAATGGGACACCTACACTGAAGCTTTCTTT.

The V and J genes are TRBV19 and TRBJ2-7; D is ambiguous. CDR1 is LNHDA and CDR2 is SQIVND in the germline V gene (reference sequence). Trimming shortened V by 0 bases and J by 4 bases, and 10 bases separated the two germline ends. This CDR3 comprises 14 residues. The CDR3 spells CASSIEGAGYEQYF. In DNA, the CDR3 is TGTGCCAGTAGTATAGAAGGCGCCGGATACGAGCAGTACTTC.

This chain connects TRBV6-1 to TRBJ1-5, with 8 bases identical to TRBD1. Germline lookup yields CDR1 MNHNS and CDR2 SASEGT. V was clipped by 4 bases and J by 6 bases; unmatched bases: 5. The CDR3 loop spans 14 amino acids. The CDR3 region is CASSVRQGFQPQHF. In DNA form, the CDR3 reads TGTGCCAGCAGTGTGAGACAGGGGTTTCAGCCCCAGCATTTT.

The rearrangement links TRBV20-1 to TRBJ2-7; D might be TRBD1 (6 bases). Trimming pared 3 bases from V and 2 bases from J, leaving 11 bases between. The CDR3 extends over 13 amino acids. CDR1 and CDR2 (germline): DFQATT, SNEGSKA (reference sequence). CDR3 protein: CSASPWGPYEQYF. The CDR3 nucleotides are TGCAGTGCTAGTCCCTGGGGGCCCTACGAGCAGTACTTC.

This clonotype turned up a few times. This sequence joins TRBV27 and TRBJ2-1, with unresolved D. CDR1 and CDR2 (germline): MNHEY, SMNVEV (reference sequence). The CDR3 totals 16 residues. Trimming stripped 4 bases from V and 2 bases from J, with 15 bases between. The CDR3 spells CASSSEWAPTYNEQFF. The DNA of the CDR3 is TGTGCCAGCAGTTCCGAGTGGGCGCCCACCTACAATGAGCAGTTCTTC.

This clonotype has just a few counts. J is TRBJ2-2 and V is TRBV6-1; the match to TRBD1 covers 10 bases. The CDR3 totals 16 residues. V was clipped by 7 bases and J by 5 bases; unmatched bases: 10. Germline loops: CDR1 MNHNS, CDR2 SASEGT. The CDR3 nucleotides read TGTGCCAGCACTGACCGTTGGGGACAGGGGACCGGGGAGCTGTTTTTT. Its translation: CASTDRWGQGTGELFF.

The V gene is TRBV5-1, the J gene TRBJ2-7; D is ambiguous. This CDR3 has 16 residues. Germline V gene data show CDR1 as SGHRS and CDR2 as YFSETQ. Trimming took 4 bases from V and 3 from J, leaving 20 bases between them. CDR3 amino acids: CASSKRSLGALYEQYF. The CDR3 nucleotides read TGCGCCAGCAGCAAGCGATCCCTAGGCGCCCTCTACGAGCAGTACTTC.

This chain connects TRBV10-1 to TRBJ2-1, with 11 nucleotides matching TRBD2. The V and J ends lost 3 bases and 3 bases, in that order; junction bases with no gene match: 7. The CDR3 consists of 17 residues. Germline lookup yields CDR1 WNHNN and CDR2 SYGVQD (reference sequence). Written as DNA, the CDR3 is TGCGCCAGCAGTGAATCGGCTAGCGGGGGGCTCTACAATGAGCAGTTCTTC. Translation: CASSESASGGLYNEQFF.

J is TRBJ2-5 and V is TRBV12-3 or TRBV12-4; 8 bases agree with TRBD2. Trimming cost V 5 bases and J 5 bases; bases outside gene matches: 7. The CDR3 covers 14 residues. The CDR3: CASSAGGRGETQYF. CDR3 sequence (DNA): TGTGCCAGCAGTGCGGGGGGCCGCGGGGAGACCCAGTACTTC.

Only a few counts were recorded for this clonotype. The chain has TRBV6-2 or TRBV6-3 and TRBJ1-1, with a tentative D call TRBD1 (5 bases). Trimming removed 0 bases at V and 4 bases at J, with 15 bases between. Germline V gives CDR1 MNHEY, CDR2 SVGEGT. The CDR3 is made up of 16 amino acids. CDR3 DNA sequence: TGTGCCAGCAGTTACTCGCAATCAGGCAGGGTCACTGAAGCTTTCTTT. Translated, it gives CASSYSQSGRVTEAFF.

This chain links TRBV6-2 or TRBV6-3 with TRBJ1-5; no definite D call. The germline V and J ends were trimmed by 6 bases and 5 bases, with 11 bases remaining between them. Germline loops: CDR1 MNHEY, CDR2 SVGEGT. The CDR3 is 13 amino acids. This chain's CDR3 is CASSPQTYQPQHF. In DNA, the CDR3 is TGTGCCAGCAGCCCACAAACCTATCAGCCCCAGCATTTT.

V is TRBV12-3 or TRBV12-4 and J is TRBJ1-1; 10 nucleotides match TRBD1. The CDR3 spans 15 residues. Unmatched junction bases numbered 4, after V lost 1 base and J lost 5 bases. For the CDR3, the DNA is TGTGCCAGCAGTTTAGGGGGACAGGGGTCGACTGAAGCTTTCTTT. This gives the protein CASSLGGQGSTEAFF.

The chain is built from TRBV20-1 and TRBJ2-3, with D possibly being TRBD2 (6 bases). Germline values: CDR1 DFQATT, CDR2 SNEGSKA (reference sequence). V was clipped by 5 bases and J by 3 bases, with 15 bases between them. The CDR3 has 14 residues. Written as DNA, the CDR3 is TGCAGTGCTTCCGGGGGTGGGCGGACAGATACGCAGTATTTT. Its translation: CSASGGGRTDTQYF.

The chain uses TRBV6-1 and TRBJ1-2, with no clear D. Looked up from germline, CDR1 is MNHNS and CDR2 is SASEGT. V was trimmed by 5 bases and J by 5 bases, leaving 18 bases between them. CDR3 length: 15 residues. The CDR3 DNA follows: TGTGCCAGCAGTATCCGGCTGGTTGGAGGGTATGGCTACACCTTC. Amino acid sequence: CASSIRLVGGYGYTF.

This clonotype came up a few times. The chain couples TRBV20-1 to TRBJ2-4, with 8 nucleotides matching TRBD1. CDR3 length: 14 residues. The junction had 12 bases not matched to a gene; V was cut back by 5 bases and J by 9 bases. CDR1 and CDR2 (germline): DFQATT, SNEGSKA (reference sequence). The CDR3 DNA reads TGCAGTGCTGTATATATAGGACAGGGCGGCATTCAGTACTTC. Amino acids: CSAVYIGQGGIQYF.

The V gene is TRBV12-3 or TRBV12-4, the J gene TRBJ2-3; TRBD1 matches 9 bases. Losses at the gene ends were 5 bases for V and 11 bases for J; bases not matched to a gene: 20. The CDR3 sequence is 17 residues long. The CDR3 nucleotides read TGTGCCAGCAGTCTATGGGCCCTTGACAGGGGGAGCCGGATGCAGTATTTT. It is translated as CASSLWALDRGSRMQYF.

This sequence joins TRBV12-3 or TRBV12-4 and TRBJ2-2; D call uncertain. Trimming pared 5 bases from V and 5 bases from J, leaving 3 bases between. The CDR3 contains 11 residues. Here the CDR3 reads CASSQTGELFF. In nucleotides, the CDR3 is TGTGCCAGCAGTCAGACCGGGGAGCTGTTTTTT.

On this clonotype itself: One end of the junction fails to match germline, which may point to a read error. The chain joins TRBV12-5 to TRBJ1-6; TRBD1 matches 8 bases. The CDR3 is made up of 14 amino acids. CDR1 is LGHNT and CDR2 is FRNRAP in the germline V gene. The CDR3 DNA follows: TGTGCTAGTGGTACAGGGGGTGCGAATTCACCCCTCCACTTC. It codes for CASGTGGANSPLHF. Looking up the rest from reference TRBV12-5 and TRBJ1-6 gives the full variable domain: DARVTQTPRHKVTEMGQEVTMRCQPILGHNTVFWYRQTMMQGLELLAYFRNRAPLDDSGMPKDRFSAEMPDATLATLKIQPSEPRDSAVYFCASGTGGANSPLHFGNGTRLTVT.

Here the CDR3 DNA reads TGTGCCAGCAGTTGGACTACAGGGGGGGAGCAGTTCTTC. Translated: CASSWTTGGEQFF. The chain joins TRBV5-4 to TRBJ2-1, with 8 nucleotides matching TRBD1. J gave up 10 bases and V 5 bases, and 8 bases lay outside the gene matches. Germline V gene sequence: CDR1 SGHNT, CDR2 YYREEE (reference sequence). The CDR3 length is 13 residues. Filled out from reference TRBV5-4 and TRBJ2-1, the complete variable domain reads ETGVTQSPTHLIKTRGQQVTLRCSSQSGHNTVSWYQQALGQGPQFIFQYYREEENGRGNFPPRFSGLQFPNYSSELNVNALELDDSALYLCASSWTTGGEQFFGPGTRLTVL.

V usage is TRBV15 and J usage is TRBJ2-3; 14 nucleotides agree with TRBD2. J gave up 5 bases and V 4 bases, and 5 bases lay outside the gene matches. This CDR3 spans 16 amino acids. Germline CDR1 reads LNHNV; CDR2 reads YYDKDF (reference sequence). The CDR3 region has the DNA TGTGCCACCAGCACGCGACTAGCGGGAGGGCAAGATACGCAGTATTTT. Translation gives CATSTRLAGGQDTQYF.

In nucleotides, the CDR3 is TGTGCCAGCAGCCCGCAGGGGCTCTCCTACGAGCAGTACTTC. Translation gives CASSPQGLSYEQYF. The J gene is TRBJ2-7, the V gene TRBV11-2; possibly TRBD1 for D (6 bases). The CDR3 covers 14 residues. CDR1 SGHAT and CDR2 FQNNGV come from the germline V gene. V dropped 5 bases and J dropped 0 bases, with 11 bases sitting between them.

The V call is TRBV6-5, the J call TRBJ2-5; TRBD1 might be the D (6 bases). CDR1 and CDR2 from the germline V gene are MNHEY and SVGAGI. CDR3 size: 13 residues. Trimming pared 2 bases from V and 6 bases from J, leaving 10 bases between. Written as DNA, the CDR3 is TGTGCCAGCAGTTACGGCAGGGGCCAGACCCAGTACTTC. Translated, it gives CASSYGRGQTQYF.

This clonotype appeared a few times. This chain's CDR3 is CASSFRFLAGTDTQYF. The CDR3 DNA follows: TGTGCCAGCAGCTTCAGGTTCTTAGCTGGCACAGATACGCAGTATTTT. The rearrangement links TRBV7-2 to TRBJ2-3; D unclear. The CDR3 runs to 16 residues. V was pared by 3 bases and J by 1 base, with 14 bases between. The germline V gene encodes CDR1 SGHTA and CDR2 FQGNSA. The entire variable domain, with the rest obtained from reference TRBV7-2 and TRBJ2-3, is as follows: GAGVSQSPSNKVTEKGKDVELRCDPISGHTALYWYRQSLGQGLEFLIYFQGNSAPDKSGLPSDRFSAERTGGSVSTLTIQRTQQEDSAVYLCASSFRFLAGTDTQYFGPGTRLTVL.

This chain joins TRBV6-1 and TRBJ1-1; a possible D gene is TRBD1 (5 bases). This CDR3 is built from 15 residues. V lost 7 bases and J lost 1, with 16 bases in between. Germline V gene lookup returns CDR1 MNHNS and CDR2 SASEGT. Here the CDR3 reads CASIPGWGGNTEAFF. The DNA of the CDR3 is TGTGCCAGCATCCCGGGATGGGGGGGGAACACTGAAGCTTTCTTT.